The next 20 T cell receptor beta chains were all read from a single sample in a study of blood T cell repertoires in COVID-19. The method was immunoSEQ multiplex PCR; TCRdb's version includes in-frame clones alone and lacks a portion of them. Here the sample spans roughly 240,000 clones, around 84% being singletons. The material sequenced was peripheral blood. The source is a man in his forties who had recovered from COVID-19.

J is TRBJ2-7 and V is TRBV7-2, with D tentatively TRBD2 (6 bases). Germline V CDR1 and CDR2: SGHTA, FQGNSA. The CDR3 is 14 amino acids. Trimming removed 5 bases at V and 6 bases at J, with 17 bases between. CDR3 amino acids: CASSRGTQNTEQYF. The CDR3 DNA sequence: TGTGCCAGCAGCCGGGGGACTCAAAACACCGAGCAGTACTTC.

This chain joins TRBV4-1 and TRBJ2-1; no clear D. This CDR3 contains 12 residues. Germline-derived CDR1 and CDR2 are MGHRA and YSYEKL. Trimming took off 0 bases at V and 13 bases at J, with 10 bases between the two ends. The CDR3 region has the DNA TGCGCCAGCAGCCAAGATGGCCTCACCCAGTTCTTC. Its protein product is CASSQDGLTQFF.

CDR3 sequence: CASSFGTGVADTQYF. The DNA for the CDR3 is TGTGCCAGCAGTTTCGGGACAGGGGTGGCAGATACGCAGTATTTT. This chain links TRBV6-5 with TRBJ2-3; TRBD1 matches 10 bases. CDR1 is MNHEY and CDR2 is SVGAGI in the germline V gene. CDR3 size: 15 residues. The V and J ends lost 4 bases and 4 bases, in that order; junction bases with no gene match: 5.

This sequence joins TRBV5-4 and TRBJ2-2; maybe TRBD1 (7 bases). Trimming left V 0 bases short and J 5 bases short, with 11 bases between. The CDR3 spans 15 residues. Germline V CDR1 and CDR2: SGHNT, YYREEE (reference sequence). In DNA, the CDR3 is TGTGCCAGCAGCTTGGCAGGGGGGATTACCGGGGAGCTGTTTTTT. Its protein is CASSLAGGITGELFF.

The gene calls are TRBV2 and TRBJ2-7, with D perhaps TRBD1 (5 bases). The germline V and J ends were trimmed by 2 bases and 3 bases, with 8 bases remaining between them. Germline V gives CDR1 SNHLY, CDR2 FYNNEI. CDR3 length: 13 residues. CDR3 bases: TGTGCCAGCAGTGAAAACAGGTACTACGAGCAGTACTTC. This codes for CASSENRYYEQYF.

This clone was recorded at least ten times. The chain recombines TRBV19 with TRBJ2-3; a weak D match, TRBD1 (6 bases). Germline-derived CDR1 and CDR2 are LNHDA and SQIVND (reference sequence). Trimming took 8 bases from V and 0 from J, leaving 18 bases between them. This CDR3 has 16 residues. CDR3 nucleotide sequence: TGTGCCAGTTCTGGGCAGGGGCATCCTAGCACAGATACGCAGTATTTT. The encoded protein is CASSGQGHPSTDTQYF.

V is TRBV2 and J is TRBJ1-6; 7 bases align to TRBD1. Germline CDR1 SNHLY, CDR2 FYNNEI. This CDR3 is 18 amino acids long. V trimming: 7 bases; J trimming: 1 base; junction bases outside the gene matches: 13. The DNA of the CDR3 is TGTGCCAGCACCGACGACGGGACAGCTAGATCCTATAATTCACCCCTCCACTTT. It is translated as CASTDDGTARSYNSPLHF.

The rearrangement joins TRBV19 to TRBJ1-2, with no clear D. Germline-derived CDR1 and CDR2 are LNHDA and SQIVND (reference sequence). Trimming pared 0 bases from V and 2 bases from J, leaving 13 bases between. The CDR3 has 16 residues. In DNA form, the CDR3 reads TGTGCCAGTAGTATAGACTCGCGGCGGTCGAACTATGGCTACACCTTC. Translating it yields CASSIDSRRSNYGYTF.

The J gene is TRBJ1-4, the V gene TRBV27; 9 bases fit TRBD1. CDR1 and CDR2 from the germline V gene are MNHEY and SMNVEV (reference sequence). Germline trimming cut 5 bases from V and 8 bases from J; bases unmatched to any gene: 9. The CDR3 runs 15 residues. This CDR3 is CASSPPGQGGEKLFF. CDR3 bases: TGTGCCAGCAGTCCCCCGGGACAGGGAGGAGAAAAACTGTTTTTT. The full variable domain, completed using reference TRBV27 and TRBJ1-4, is EAQVTQNPRYLITVTGKKLTVTCSQNMNHEYMSWYRQDPGLGLRQIYYSMNVEVTDKGDVPEGYKVSRKEKRNFPLILESPSPNQTSLYFCASSPPGQGGEKLFFGSGTQLSVL.

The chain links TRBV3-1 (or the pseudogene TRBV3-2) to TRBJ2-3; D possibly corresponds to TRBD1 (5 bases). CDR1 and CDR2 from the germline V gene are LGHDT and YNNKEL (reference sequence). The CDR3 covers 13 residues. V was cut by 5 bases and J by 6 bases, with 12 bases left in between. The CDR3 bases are TGTGCCAGCAGCTGGGGCGTACGGGATACGCAGTATTTT. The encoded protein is CASSWGVRDTQYF.

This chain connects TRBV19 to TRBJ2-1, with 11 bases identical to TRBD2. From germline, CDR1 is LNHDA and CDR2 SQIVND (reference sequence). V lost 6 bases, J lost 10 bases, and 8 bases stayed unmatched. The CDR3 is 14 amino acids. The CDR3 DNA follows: TGTGCCAGTAGCAACGGGCCTAGCGGGAGGGAGCAGTTCTTC. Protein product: CASSNGPSGREQFF.

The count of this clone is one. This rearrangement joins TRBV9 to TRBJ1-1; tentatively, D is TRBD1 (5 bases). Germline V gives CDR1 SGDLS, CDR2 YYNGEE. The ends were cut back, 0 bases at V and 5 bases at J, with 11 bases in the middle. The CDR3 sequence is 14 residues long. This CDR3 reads CASSVALGGTEAFF. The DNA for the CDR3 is TGTGCCAGCAGCGTAGCACTCGGGGGGACTGAAGCTTTCTTT.

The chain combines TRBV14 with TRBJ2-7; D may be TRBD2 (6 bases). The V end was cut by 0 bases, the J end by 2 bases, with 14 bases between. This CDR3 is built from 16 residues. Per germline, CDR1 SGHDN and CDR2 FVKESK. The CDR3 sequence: CASSQELGLYPYEQYF. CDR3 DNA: TGTGCCAGCAGCCAAGAGCTGGGACTTTACCCCTACGAGCAGTACTTC.

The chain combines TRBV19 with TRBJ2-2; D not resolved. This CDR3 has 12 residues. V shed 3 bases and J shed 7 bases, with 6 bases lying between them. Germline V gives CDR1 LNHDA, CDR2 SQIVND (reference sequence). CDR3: CASSMSVGELFF. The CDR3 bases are TGTGCCAGTAGTATGTCGGTCGGGGAGCTGTTTTTT.

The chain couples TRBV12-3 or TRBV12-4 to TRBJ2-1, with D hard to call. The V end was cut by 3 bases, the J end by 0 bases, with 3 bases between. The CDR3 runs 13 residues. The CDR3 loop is CASSLASYNEQFF. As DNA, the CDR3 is TGTGCCAGCAGTTTGGCCTCCTACAATGAGCAGTTCTTC.

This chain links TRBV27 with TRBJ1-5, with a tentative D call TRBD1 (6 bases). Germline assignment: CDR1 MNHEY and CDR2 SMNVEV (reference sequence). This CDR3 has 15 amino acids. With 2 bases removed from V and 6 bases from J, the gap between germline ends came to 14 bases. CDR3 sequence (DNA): TGTGCCAGCAGTTTAGGTCTGGGGGCCGGTCAGCCCCAGCATTTT. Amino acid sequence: CASSLGLGAGQPQHF.

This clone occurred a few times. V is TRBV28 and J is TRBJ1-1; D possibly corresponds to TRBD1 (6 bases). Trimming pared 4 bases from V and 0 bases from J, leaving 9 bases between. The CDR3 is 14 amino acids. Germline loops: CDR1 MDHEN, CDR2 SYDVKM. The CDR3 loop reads CASSSRGLNTEAFF. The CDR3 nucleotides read TGTGCCAGCAGTTCCAGGGGTTTGAACACTGAAGCTTTCTTT.

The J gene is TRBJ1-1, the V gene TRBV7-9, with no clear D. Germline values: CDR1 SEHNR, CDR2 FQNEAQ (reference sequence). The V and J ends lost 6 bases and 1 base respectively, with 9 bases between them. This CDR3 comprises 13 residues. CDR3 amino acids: CASSLSGNTEAFF. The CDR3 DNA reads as TGTGCCAGCAGTCTATCAGGGAACACTGAAGCTTTCTTT.

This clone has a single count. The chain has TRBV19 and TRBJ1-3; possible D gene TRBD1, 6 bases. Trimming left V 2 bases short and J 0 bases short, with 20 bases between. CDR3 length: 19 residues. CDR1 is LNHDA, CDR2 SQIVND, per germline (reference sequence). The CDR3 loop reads CASSIWGLGEGISGNTIYF. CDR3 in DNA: TGTGCCAGTAGTATATGGGGGCTCGGAGAGGGGATCTCTGGAAACACCATATATTTT.

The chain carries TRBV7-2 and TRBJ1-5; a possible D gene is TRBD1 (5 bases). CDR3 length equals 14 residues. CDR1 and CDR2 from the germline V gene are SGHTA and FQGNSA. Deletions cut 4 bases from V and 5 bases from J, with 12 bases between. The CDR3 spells CASSSDSLYQPQHF. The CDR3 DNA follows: TGTGCCAGCAGCTCAGACAGTTTATATCAGCCCCAGCATTTT.